This section outlines one TCR beta chain sequence together with its context. What it recognizes is unknown. These data originate in a study of T cell responses to AZD1222 COVID-19 vaccine. The CDR3 is 13 residues long. V shed 7 bases and J shed 2 bases, with 10 bases lying between them. Germline V gene data show CDR1 as MDHEN and CDR2 as SYDVKM. Study-wide findings and caveats: White British people made up most donors, females outnumbered males, and clonal diversity was possibly underestimated. Within unmutated variant regions lay the reported targets of nearly half of spike-specific TCRs. Recipients of AZD1222 seropositive at baseline numbered only 6 or 7. Vaccine-related CD4 TCRs covered spike, predominating at 160-218 and 743-854.

Here immunoSEQ multiplex PCR was the method, and the copy in TCRdb shows in-frame clones only, minus some. The top ten hold approximately 4% of the sample, which has some 170,000 clones, about 90% seen once. Sequencing was performed on peripheral blood, taken 28 days after the second dose of the MenACWY control vaccine. The chain is built from TRBV28 and TRBJ2-3; D is perhaps TRBD2 (6 bases). This sequence was found in an adult who received the MenACWY meningococcal vaccine as a control. The DNA for the CDR3 is TGTGCCAGCATGGGGGGAGACACAGATACGCAGTATTTT. This codes for CASMGGDTDTQYF. The full variable domain, with the rest looked up from reference TRBV28 and TRBJ2-3, is DVKVTQSSRYLVKRTGEKVFLECVQDMDHENMFWYRQDPGLGLRLIYFSYDVKMKEKGDIPEGYSVSREKKERFSLILESASTNQTSMYLCASMGGDTDTQYFGPGTRLTVL.